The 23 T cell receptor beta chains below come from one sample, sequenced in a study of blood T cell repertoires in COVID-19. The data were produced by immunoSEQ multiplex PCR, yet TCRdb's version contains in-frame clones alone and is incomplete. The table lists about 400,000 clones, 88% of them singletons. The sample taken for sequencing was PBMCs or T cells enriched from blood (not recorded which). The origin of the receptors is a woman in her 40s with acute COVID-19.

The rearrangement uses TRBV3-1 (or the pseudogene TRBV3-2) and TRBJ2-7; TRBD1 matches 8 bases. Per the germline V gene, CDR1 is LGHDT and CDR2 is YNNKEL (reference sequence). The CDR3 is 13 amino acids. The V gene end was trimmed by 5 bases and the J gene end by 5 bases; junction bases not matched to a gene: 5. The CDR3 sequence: CASSIGQGHEQYF. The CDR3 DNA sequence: TGTGCCAGCAGCATCGGACAGGGCCACGAGCAGTACTTC.

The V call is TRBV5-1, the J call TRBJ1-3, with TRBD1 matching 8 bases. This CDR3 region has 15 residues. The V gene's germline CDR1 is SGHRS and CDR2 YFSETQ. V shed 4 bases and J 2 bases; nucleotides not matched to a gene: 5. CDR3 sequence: CASSASTGAGNTIYF. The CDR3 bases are TGCGCCAGCAGCGCCTCGACAGGGGCTGGAAACACCATATATTTT.

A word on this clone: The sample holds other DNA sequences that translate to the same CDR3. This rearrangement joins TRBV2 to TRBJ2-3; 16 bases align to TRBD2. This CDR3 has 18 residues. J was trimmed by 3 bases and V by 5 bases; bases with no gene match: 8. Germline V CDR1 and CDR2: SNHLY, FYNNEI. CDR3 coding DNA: TGTGCCAGCAGTCCGGGACTAGCGGGGGGGTTTTTTACAGATACGCAGTATTTT. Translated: CASSPGLAGGFFTDTQYF.

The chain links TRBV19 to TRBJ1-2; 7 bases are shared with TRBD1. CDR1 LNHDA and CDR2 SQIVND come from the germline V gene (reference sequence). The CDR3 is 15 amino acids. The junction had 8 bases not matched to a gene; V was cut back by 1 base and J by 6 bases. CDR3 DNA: TGTGCCAGTAGTATAGCAAGGGGGCTGTCGGATGGCTACACCTTC. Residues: CASSIARGLSDGYTF. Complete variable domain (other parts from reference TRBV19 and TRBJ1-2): DGGITQSPKYLFRKEGQNVTLSCEQNLNHDAMYWYRQDPGQGLRLIYYSQIVNDFQKGDIAEGYSVSREKKESFPLTVTSAQKNPTAFYLCASSIARGLSDGYTFGSGTRLTVV.

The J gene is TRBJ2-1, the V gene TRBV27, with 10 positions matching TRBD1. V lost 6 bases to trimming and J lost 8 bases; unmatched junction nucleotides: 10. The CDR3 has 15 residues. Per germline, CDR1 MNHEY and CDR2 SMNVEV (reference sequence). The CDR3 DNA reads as TGTGCCAGCAGGAAAGACAGGGGGCTCTGGTATGAGCAGTTCTTC. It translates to CASRKDRGLWYEQFF.

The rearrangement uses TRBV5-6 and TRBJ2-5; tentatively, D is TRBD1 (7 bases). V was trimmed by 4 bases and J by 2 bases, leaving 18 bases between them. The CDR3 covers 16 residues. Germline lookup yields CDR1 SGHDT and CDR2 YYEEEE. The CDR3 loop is CASSPGGGQVQETQYF. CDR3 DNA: TGTGCCAGCAGCCCCGGGGGAGGACAGGTACAAGAGACCCAGTACTTC.

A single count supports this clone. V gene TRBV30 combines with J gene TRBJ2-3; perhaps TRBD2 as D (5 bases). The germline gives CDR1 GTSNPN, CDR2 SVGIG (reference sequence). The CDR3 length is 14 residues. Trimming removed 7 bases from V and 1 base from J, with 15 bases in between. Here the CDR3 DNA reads TGTGCCTCATGGACTCAGTCGGGCACAGATACGCAGTATTTT. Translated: CASWTQSGTDTQYF.

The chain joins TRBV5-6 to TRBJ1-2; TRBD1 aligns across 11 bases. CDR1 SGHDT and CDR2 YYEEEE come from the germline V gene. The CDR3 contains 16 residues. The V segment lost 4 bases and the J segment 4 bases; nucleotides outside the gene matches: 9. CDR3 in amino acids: CASSHLWDRGSYGYTF. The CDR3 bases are TGTGCCAGCAGCCACTTGTGGGACAGGGGGAGCTATGGCTACACCTTC.

The CDR3 sequence: CASSQGTGQGRTSNQPQHF. In DNA form, the CDR3 reads TGCGCCAGCAGCCAGGGGACAGGACAGGGGAGGACTAGCAATCAGCCCCAGCATTTT. The chain uses TRBV4-1 and TRBJ1-5; 9 bases align to TRBD1. V lost 3 bases, J lost 0 bases, and 12 bases stayed unmatched. The CDR3 totals 19 residues. Germline CDR1 MGHRA, CDR2 YSYEKL.

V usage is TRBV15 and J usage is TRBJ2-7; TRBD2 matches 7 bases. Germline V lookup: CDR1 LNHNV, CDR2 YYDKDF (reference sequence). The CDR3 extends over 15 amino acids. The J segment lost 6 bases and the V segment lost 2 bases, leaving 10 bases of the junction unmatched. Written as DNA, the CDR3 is TGTGCCACCAGCAGATCCTTAGCGAGGGAGGGCGAGCAGTACTTC. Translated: CATSRSLAREGEQYF.

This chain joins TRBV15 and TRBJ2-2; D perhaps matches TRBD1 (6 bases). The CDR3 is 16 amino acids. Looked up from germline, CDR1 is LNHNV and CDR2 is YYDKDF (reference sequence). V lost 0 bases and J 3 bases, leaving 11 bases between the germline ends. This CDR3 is CATSRDQGPYTGELFF. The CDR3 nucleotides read TGTGCCACCAGCAGAGATCAGGGGCCTTACACCGGGGAGCTGTTTTTT. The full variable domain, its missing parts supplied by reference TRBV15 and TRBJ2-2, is DAMVIQNPRYQVTQFGKPVTLSCSQTLNHNVMYWYQQKSSQAPKLLFHYYDKDFNNEADTPDNFQSRRPNTSFCFLDIRSPGLGDTAMYLCATSRDQGPYTGELFFGEGSRLTVL.

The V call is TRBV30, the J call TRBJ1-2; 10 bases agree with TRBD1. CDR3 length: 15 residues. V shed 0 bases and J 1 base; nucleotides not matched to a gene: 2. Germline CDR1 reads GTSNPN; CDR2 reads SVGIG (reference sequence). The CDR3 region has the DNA TGTGCCTGGAGTGTAGGGACAGGGGTTAACTATGGCTACACCTTC. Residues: CAWSVGTGVNYGYTF.

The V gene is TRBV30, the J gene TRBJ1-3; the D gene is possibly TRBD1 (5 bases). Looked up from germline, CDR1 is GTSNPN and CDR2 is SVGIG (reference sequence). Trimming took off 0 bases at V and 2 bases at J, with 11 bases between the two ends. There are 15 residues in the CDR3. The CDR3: CAWSVMEGPGNTIYF. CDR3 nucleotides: TGTGCCTGGAGTGTAATGGAGGGACCTGGAAACACCATATATTTT. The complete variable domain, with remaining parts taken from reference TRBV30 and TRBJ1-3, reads SQTIHQWPATLVQPVGSPLSLECTVEGTSNPNLYWYRQAAGRGLQLLFYSVGIGQISSEVPQNLSASRPQDRQFILSSKKLLLSDSGFYLCAWSVMEGPGNTIYFGEGSWLTVV.

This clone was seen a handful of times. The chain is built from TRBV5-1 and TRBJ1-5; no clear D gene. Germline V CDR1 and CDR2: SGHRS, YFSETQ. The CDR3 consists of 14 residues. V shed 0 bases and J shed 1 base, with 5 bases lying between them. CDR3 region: CASSLGASNQPQHF. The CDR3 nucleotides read TGCGCCAGCAGCTTGGGGGCGAGCAATCAGCCCCAGCATTTT.

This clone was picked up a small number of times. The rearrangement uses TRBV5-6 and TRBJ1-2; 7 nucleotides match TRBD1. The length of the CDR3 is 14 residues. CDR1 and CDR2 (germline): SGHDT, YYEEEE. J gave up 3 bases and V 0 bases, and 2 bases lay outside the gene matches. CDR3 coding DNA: TGTGCCAGCAGCTTGGACAGGGGTTACTATGGCTACACCTTC. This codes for CASSLDRGYYGYTF.

The CDR3 region is CATESGQGLTEAFF. CDR3 coding DNA: TGTGCCACCGAGTCCGGACAGGGGTTAACTGAAGCTTTCTTT. The rearrangement joins TRBV2 to TRBJ1-1, with 9 bases lining up with TRBD1. From germline, CDR1 is SNHLY and CDR2 FYNNEI. V was clipped by 10 bases and J by 5 bases; unmatched bases: 11. The CDR3 loop spans 14 amino acids.

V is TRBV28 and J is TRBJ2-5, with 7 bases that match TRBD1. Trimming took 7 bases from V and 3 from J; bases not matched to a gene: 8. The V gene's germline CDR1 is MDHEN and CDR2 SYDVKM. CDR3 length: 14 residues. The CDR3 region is CASNPDRVEETQYF. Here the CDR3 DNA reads TGTGCCAGCAATCCCGACAGGGTTGAAGAGACCCAGTACTTC.

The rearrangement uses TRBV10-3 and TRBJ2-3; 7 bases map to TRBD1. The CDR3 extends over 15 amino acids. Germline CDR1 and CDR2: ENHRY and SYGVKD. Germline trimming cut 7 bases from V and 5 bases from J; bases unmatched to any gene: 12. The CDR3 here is CAINARTGSIDTQYF. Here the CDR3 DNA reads TGTGCCATCAACGCCAGGACAGGAAGTATAGATACGCAGTATTTT.

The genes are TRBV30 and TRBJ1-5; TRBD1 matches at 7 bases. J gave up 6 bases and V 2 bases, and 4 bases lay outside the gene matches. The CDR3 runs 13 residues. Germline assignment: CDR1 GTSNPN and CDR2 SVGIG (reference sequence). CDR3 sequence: CAWSRQGSQPQHF. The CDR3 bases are TGTGCCTGGAGTCGACAGGGAAGTCAGCCCCAGCATTTT.

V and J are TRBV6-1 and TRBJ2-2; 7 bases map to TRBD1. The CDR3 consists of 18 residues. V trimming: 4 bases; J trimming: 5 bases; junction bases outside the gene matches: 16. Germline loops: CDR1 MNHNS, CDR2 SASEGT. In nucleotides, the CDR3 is TGTGCCAGCAGTGGACTCCCCTTACGGACAGGTCGAACCGGGGAGCTGTTTTTT. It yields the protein CASSGLPLRTGRTGELFF.

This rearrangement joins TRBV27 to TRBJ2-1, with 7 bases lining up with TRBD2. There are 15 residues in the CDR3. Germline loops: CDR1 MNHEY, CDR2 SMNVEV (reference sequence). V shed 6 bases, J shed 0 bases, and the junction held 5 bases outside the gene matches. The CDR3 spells CASSPGTTSYNEQFF. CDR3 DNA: TGTGCCAGCAGCCCCGGGACTACCTCCTACAATGAGCAGTTCTTC.

The DNA for the CDR3 is TGTGCCAGCAGTGCATTTCGGGGTGGCTACACCTTC. It is translated as CASSAFRGGYTF. The chain employs TRBV27 and TRBJ1-2, with no clear D. The CDR3 has 12 amino acids. V dropped 5 bases and J dropped 7 bases, with 11 bases sitting between them. Germline V gene data show CDR1 as MNHEY and CDR2 as SMNVEV (reference sequence).

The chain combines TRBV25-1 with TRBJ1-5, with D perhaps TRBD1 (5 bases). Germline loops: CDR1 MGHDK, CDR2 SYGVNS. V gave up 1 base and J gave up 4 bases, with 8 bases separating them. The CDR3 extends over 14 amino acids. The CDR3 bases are TGTGCCAGCAGTGAATGGGGCAGTAATCAGCCCCAGCATTTT. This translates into CASSEWGSNQPQHF.